Listed here are 11 T cell receptor beta chains from one sample, sequenced in a study of blood T cells in healthy people across ages. A second 7 to 11 cycle PCR used barcoded and J-beta primers. MiXCR, run by TCRdb on the 5' RACE reads, gives a single entry per CDR3 protein. This table holds more than 1.4 million distinct CDR3 sequences, 42% found once. The sequenced sample consisted of blood. The receptors here all came from a woman aged 18-30 years in good health.

The chain joins TRBV29-1 to TRBJ2-7; 11 bases fit TRBD1. The V and J ends lost 5 bases and 4 bases, in that order; junction bases with no gene match: 7. From germline, CDR1 is SQVTM and CDR2 ANQGSEA. The CDR3 is made up of 14 amino acids. CDR3 bases: TGCAGCGTTCTACCGGGACAGGGGGGTTACGAGCAGTACTTC. Its protein is CSVLPGQGGYEQYF.

This clonotype was counted only a few times. The rearrangement joins TRBV29-1 to TRBJ1-1; D might be TRBD1 (5 bases). The CDR3 consists of 13 residues. Germline V gives CDR1 SQVTM, CDR2 ANQGSEA. The V gene lost 3 bases and the J gene lost 4 bases, with 12 bases spanning the gap. The CDR3 here is CSVESGVGTEAFF. As DNA, the CDR3 is TGCAGCGTTGAGTCGGGGGTCGGCACTGAAGCTTTCTTT.

At least ten counts were recorded for this clonotype. The rearrangement uses TRBV7-2 and TRBJ2-7; a possible D gene is TRBD2 (6 bases). The CDR3 is 14 amino acids. V was pared by 5 bases and J by 3 bases, with 14 bases between. Germline V gene sequence: CDR1 SGHTA, CDR2 FQGNSA. The CDR3 sequence: CASSSPGTLYEQYF. The CDR3 DNA is TGTGCCAGCAGCAGCCCCGGGACTCTCTACGAGCAGTACTTC. The variable domain in full, completed from reference TRBV7-2 and TRBJ2-7, reads GAGVSQSPSNKVTEKGKDVELRCDPISGHTALYWYRQSLGQGLEFLIYFQGNSAPDKSGLPSDRFSAERTGGSVSTLTIQRTQQEDSAVYLCASSSPGTLYEQYFGPGTRLTVT.

This clonotype was counted between two and nine times. CDR3 region: CASRRQSATNEKLFF. CDR3 DNA sequence: TGTGCCAGTAGGCGACAGAGTGCAACTAATGAAAAACTGTTTTTT. V usage is TRBV19 and J usage is TRBJ1-4; D may be TRBD1 (5 bases). Per germline, CDR1 LNHDA and CDR2 SQIVND (reference sequence). The CDR3 is 15 amino acids. The germline V and J ends were trimmed by 6 bases and 0 bases, with 11 bases remaining between them.

The V call is TRBV6-2 or TRBV6-3, the J call TRBJ2-3, with D hard to call. V was clipped by 5 bases and J by 4 bases, with 13 bases between them. CDR3 length: 14 residues. Looked up from germline, CDR1 is MNHEY and CDR2 is SVGEGT. CDR3 sequence: CASSQVERADTQYF. CDR3 sequence (DNA): TGTGCCAGCAGTCAGGTAGAAAGGGCAGATACGCAGTATTTT.

The chain couples TRBV6-1 to TRBJ2-5, with D possibly TRBD1 on 5 matching bases. The CDR3 is 13 amino acids. Germline-derived CDR1 and CDR2 are MNHNS and SASEGT. Trimming removed 7 bases at V and 4 bases at J, with 13 bases between. CDR3 sequence (DNA): TGTGCCAGCACCTTCAGGGTTGGAGAGACCCAGTACTTC. It codes for CASTFRVGETQYF.

The V gene is TRBV7-8, the J gene TRBJ1-5; D possibly corresponds to TRBD1 (5 bases). In germline, CDR1 is SGHVS, CDR2 FQNEAQ. The V gene lost 3 bases and the J gene lost 0 bases, with 18 bases spanning the gap. This CDR3 spans 18 amino acids. The DNA of the CDR3 is TGTGCCAGCAGCTTTGGGGCCGCCCTGGCCAATAGCAATCAGCCCCAGCATTTT. Its translation: CASSFGAALANSNQPQHF. The complete variable domain, with remaining parts taken from reference TRBV7-8 and TRBJ1-5, reads GAGVSQSPRYKVAKRGQDVALRCDPISGHVSLFWYQQALGQGPEFLTYFQNEAQLDKSGLPSDRFFAERPEGSVSTLKIQRTQQEDSAVYLCASSFGAALANSNQPQHFGDGTRLSIL.

This clonotype came up a few times. The V call is TRBV6-5, the J call TRBJ2-1, with unresolved D. CDR3 length: 14 amino acids. The germline V gene has CDR1 MNHEY and CDR2 SVGAGI. V dropped 6 bases and J dropped 4 bases, with 13 bases sitting between them. CDR3 DNA sequence: TGTGCCAGCAGCACTCGGAGAGATTACAATGAGCAGTTCTTC. Translated: CASSTRRDYNEQFF.

This clonotype was observed a few times. V and J are TRBV28 and TRBJ2-7; possible D gene TRBD2, 6 bases. Germline CDR1 and CDR2: MDHEN and SYDVKM. The CDR3 contains 15 residues. Deletions cut 3 bases from V and 7 bases from J, with 19 bases between. CDR3 DNA sequence: TGTGCCAGCAGTTTTGCAGCGGGCCTCCAAGGGGAGCAGTACTTC. This gives the protein CASSFAAGLQGEQYF.

Only a few counts were recorded for this clonotype. V and J are TRBV9 and TRBJ2-1; the match to TRBD2 covers 11 bases. Germline V CDR1 and CDR2: SGDLS, YYNGEE. With V trimmed by 1 base and J by 7 bases, 4 bases remained unmatched. The CDR3 runs 15 residues. CDR3 coding DNA: TGTGCCAGCAGCGTACCGGGACTAGCGGATAATGAGCAGTTCTTC. This gives the protein CASSVPGLADNEQFF.

A few counts support this clonotype. The CDR3 region has the DNA TGTGCCAGCAGCTCCCTACTAGCGACTTACAATGAGCAGTTCTTC. Encoded protein: CASSSLLATYNEQFF. The chain is built from TRBV11-1 and TRBJ2-1; 7 bases map to TRBD2. J lost 4 bases, V lost 4 bases, and 7 bases had no gene match. This CDR3 spans 15 amino acids. Germline V gene lookup returns CDR1 SGHAT and CDR2 FQDESV (reference sequence).